This T cell receptor beta chain was sequenced for a study of CD8 T cells in Susac syndrome. General study points: The study's TCR sequencing and HLA analysis drew on a certain number of individuals. That number was acknowledged as relatively small.

As concerns this clonotype: What it recognizes is unknown.

CDR3 size: 15 residues. CDR1 is DFQATT, CDR2 SNEGSKA, per germline (reference sequence). V dropped 7 bases and J dropped 0 bases, with 18 bases sitting between them. Random hexamers served to reverse transcribe about 0.5 to 1 ug RNA. TCRdb redid the calling of the immunoSEQ multiplex PCR reads with MiXCR, one entry per CDR3 protein. The sample lists around 100,000 distinct CDR3 sequences, around 95% seen once, with approximately 0.3% in the top ten. CD8+ and CD4+ T cells from blood underwent TCR beta sequencing. This receptor was identified in a human donor with Susac syndrome. Sequenced material: CD8+ T cells from PBMCs. V is TRBV20-1 and J is TRBJ2-5; D gene unclear. The CDR3 sequence: CSGPRFDVNQETQYF. The CDR3 bases are TGCAGTGGGCCCCGCTTTGACGTTAACCAAGAGACCCAGTACTTC.